The 20 T cell receptor beta chains reported below all come from one sample, sequenced in a study of shared clonotypes between healthy human individuals. The table came from immunoSEQ multiplex PCR; TCRdb's copy has only in-frame clones and leaves some out. The table shows 1.5 million to 2.5 million clones, with about 95% occurring only once. Terminally differentiated effector memory CD45RA+ cells were excluded by CCR7 positive selection of CD45RO-negative cells. The sample taken for sequencing was naive CD8+ T cells sorted from blood. These receptors all come from a young man in good health.

This clone was picked up one time. The chain employs TRBV6-5 and TRBJ2-5; tentatively, D is TRBD1 (5 bases). The CDR3 contains 15 residues. V was shortened by 2 bases and J by 2 bases, with 12 bases between the two germline ends. Germline V lookup: CDR1 MNHEY, CDR2 SVGAGI. In DNA form, the CDR3 reads TGTGCCAGCAGTTACGTGGGGCTTGGTCAAGAGACCCAGTACTTC. As protein: CASSYVGLGQETQYF.

The V and J genes are TRBV7-2 and TRBJ1-5; 8 bases are shared with TRBD1. Losses at the gene ends were 3 bases for V and 5 bases for J; bases not matched to a gene: 9. Germline CDR1 and CDR2: SGHTA and FQGNSA. The CDR3 extends over 16 amino acids. CDR3 region: CASSFRQGKLHQPQHF. The CDR3 coding sequence is TGTGCCAGCAGCTTTCGACAGGGGAAGTTGCATCAGCCCCAGCATTTT.

This clone occurred once. The chain carries TRBV11-2 and TRBJ2-5, with 11 bases matching TRBD1. After removal of 2 bases from V and 3 bases from J, the junction contained 5 bases not matched to a gene. CDR1 SGHAT and CDR2 FQNNGV come from the germline V gene. CDR3 length: 16 residues. CDR3 DNA sequence: TGTGCCAGCAGCTTATGGAGGGACAGGGGGGAAGAGACCCAGTACTTC. Protein sequence: CASSLWRDRGEETQYF.

A few counts support this clone. This rearrangement joins TRBV15 to TRBJ1-6, with D uncertain. Germline V lookup: CDR1 LNHNV, CDR2 YYDKDF (reference sequence). This CDR3 has 12 residues. The V and J ends lost 1 base and 9 bases respectively, with 4 bases between them. CDR3 sequence reads: CATSRGSSPLHF. CDR3 sequence (DNA): TGTGCCACCAGCAGAGGGAGTTCACCCCTCCACTTT.

This sequence joins TRBV27 and TRBJ2-3, with no clear D. The CDR3 spans 13 residues. V lost 5 bases and J 2 bases, leaving 8 bases between the germline ends. Germline V gene sequence: CDR1 MNHEY, CDR2 SMNVEV (reference sequence). CDR3 sequence: CASSPPLTDTQYF. The CDR3 DNA reads as TGTGCCAGCAGTCCCCCGCTCACAGATACGCAGTATTTT.

The CDR3 loop is CASSLYDAGPGTDTQYF. The CDR3 DNA follows: TGCGCCAGCAGCTTGTATGACGCGGGGCCCGGCACAGATACGCAGTATTTT. This sequence joins TRBV5-1 and TRBJ2-3, with D tentatively TRBD2 (6 bases). The germline V gene has CDR1 SGHRS and CDR2 YFSETQ. V lost 1 base and J lost 1, with 16 bases in between. This CDR3 is built from 17 residues.

The J gene is TRBJ1-5, the V gene TRBV27; no clear D gene. V was pared by 11 bases and J by 0 bases, with 11 bases between. The CDR3 is made up of 13 amino acids. Germline lookup yields CDR1 MNHEY and CDR2 SMNVEV (reference sequence). The CDR3 loop reads CAAGSNSNQPQHF. For the CDR3, the DNA is TGTGCCGCCGGGAGTAATAGCAATCAGCCCCAGCATTTT.

The genes are TRBV28 and TRBJ1-6, with D perhaps matching TRBD1 (5 bases). CDR1 MDHEN and CDR2 SYDVKM come from the germline V gene. The CDR3 is 14 residues long. V was shortened by 3 bases and J by 8 bases, with 11 bases between the two germline ends. As DNA, the CDR3 is TGTGCCAGCAGTTTTCAGGGTGTGGATTCACCCCTCCACTTT. The encoded protein is CASSFQGVDSPLHF.

The chain recombines TRBV7-8 with TRBJ1-1; 9 bases are shared with TRBD1. The CDR3 loop spans 16 amino acids. Unmatched junction bases numbered 10, after V lost 2 bases and J lost 6 bases. The germline CDR1 and CDR2 sequences are SGHVS and FQNEAQ. The CDR3 protein is CASSLMGQGLESEAFF. Here the CDR3 DNA reads TGTGCCAGCAGCTTAATGGGACAGGGATTGGAGTCTGAAGCTTTCTTT.

The sample holds one count of this clone. V gene TRBV25-1 combines with J gene TRBJ1-2, with D unresolved. Trimming shortened V by 3 bases and J by 8 bases, and 16 bases separated the two germline ends. Germline V gene lookup returns CDR1 MGHDK and CDR2 SYGVNS. CDR3 length equals 14 residues. For the CDR3, the DNA is TGTGCCAGCAGTGAGGGCGCCCCCTTGTTGGGCTACACCTTC. It is translated as CASSEGAPLLGYTF.

This clone was counted between two and nine times. The V call is TRBV10-3, the J call TRBJ1-6; no definite D call. Germline CDR1 and CDR2: ENHRY and SYGVKD. The CDR3 loop spans 14 amino acids. Trimming pared 10 bases from V and 0 bases from J, leaving 10 bases between. CDR3 bases: TGTGCCACGCGCGTGAGCTCCTATAATTCACCCCTCCACTTT. This codes for CATRVSSYNSPLHF.

The chain carries TRBV6-1 and TRBJ2-1; a possible D gene is TRBD1 (6 bases). In germline, CDR1 is MNHNS, CDR2 SASEGT. This CDR3 is 15 amino acids long. The V gene lost 10 bases and the J gene lost 0 bases, with 16 bases spanning the gap. The CDR3 protein is CAITYYRDSYNEQFF. CDR3 bases: TGTGCCATCACCTATTACAGGGACTCCTACAATGAGCAGTTCTTC.

This clone has just one count. The rearrangement uses TRBV13 and TRBJ2-1; 8 nucleotides align to TRBD1. The germline V gene encodes CDR1 PRHDT and CDR2 FYEKMQ (reference sequence). The length of the CDR3 is 16 residues. Germline trimming cut 0 bases from V and 7 bases from J; bases unmatched to any gene: 8. The CDR3 protein is CASSLGHAGGINEQFF. The CDR3 DNA reads as TGTGCCAGCAGCTTAGGCCATGCAGGGGGCATTAATGAGCAGTTCTTC.

The rearrangement joins TRBV28 to TRBJ2-7, with 10 bases matching TRBD2. CDR1 and CDR2 (germline): MDHEN, SYDVKM. The CDR3 loop spans 14 amino acids. V was clipped by 5 bases and J by 6 bases; unmatched bases: 7. The CDR3 sequence: CASSPGLAELEQYF. CDR3 sequence (DNA): TGTGCCAGCAGTCCCGGACTAGCGGAACTCGAGCAGTACTTC.

On this clone: Other DNA sequences in this specimen translate into the identical CDR3. This rearrangement joins TRBV9 to TRBJ1-1; TRBD1 matches 8 bases. Per the germline V gene, CDR1 is SGDLS and CDR2 is YYNGEE. The CDR3 is made up of 14 amino acids. J lost 1 base, V lost 4 bases, and 3 bases had no gene match. The chain's CDR3 is CASSPGTGNTEAFF. The CDR3, as DNA: TGTGCCAGCAGCCCCGGGACAGGGAACACTGAAGCTTTCTTT.

This chain joins TRBV11-2 and TRBJ2-1, with D unclear. CDR3 length: 13 residues. From germline, CDR1 is SGHAT and CDR2 FQNNGV. V lost 0 bases, J lost 7 bases, and 7 bases lay in between. CDR3 in amino acids: CASSLEIFNEQFF. The DNA for the CDR3 is TGTGCCAGCAGCTTAGAGATCTTTAATGAGCAGTTCTTC.

The J gene is TRBJ2-5, the V gene TRBV7-6; D possibly matches TRBD1 or TRBD2 (5 bases each). The germline V gene encodes CDR1 SGHVS and CDR2 FNYEAQ. The CDR3 spans 15 residues. V shed 2 bases and J shed 5 bases, with 15 bases lying between them. Here the CDR3 reads CASSLFVGTEETQYF. The CDR3, as DNA: TGTGCCAGCAGCTTATTTGTAGGGACGGAGGAGACCCAGTACTTC.

This chain connects TRBV29-1 to TRBJ1-2, with no clear D. The V and J ends lost 4 bases and 1 base respectively, with 13 bases between them. The length of the CDR3 is 14 residues. The germline CDR1 and CDR2 sequences are SQVTM and ANQGSEA. The CDR3 protein is CSVVFIGINYGYTF. The CDR3 DNA sequence: TGCAGCGTTGTTTTCATTGGGATTAACTATGGCTACACCTTC. Variable domain in full (rest from reference TRBV29-1 and TRBJ1-2): SAVISQKPSRDICQRGTSLTIQCQVDSQVTMMFWYRQQPGQSLTLIATANQGSEATYESGFVIDKFPISRPNLTFSTLTVSNMSPEDSSIYLCSVVFIGINYGYTFGSGTRLTVV.

A word on this clone: Within the sample, other DNA sequences also encode this same CDR3. This chain uses TRBV4-3 with TRBJ2-1, with a weak D call TRBD2 (5 bases). Trimming removed 0 bases at V and 0 bases at J, with 9 bases between. The CDR3 runs to 16 residues. Germline-derived CDR1 and CDR2 are LGHNA and YSLEER. The CDR3 bases are TGCGCCAGCAGCCAAGATAGCGCAGGCTCCTACAATGAGCAGTTCTTC. Protein sequence: CASSQDSAGSYNEQFF.

The chain uses TRBV7-2 and TRBJ2-7; 7 bases line up with TRBD1. This CDR3 is built from 13 residues. Germline V lookup: CDR1 SGHTA, CDR2 FQGNSA. Trimming cost V 5 bases and J 5 bases; bases outside gene matches: 6. The CDR3 spells CASSPTGFNEQYF. CDR3 nucleotides: TGTGCCAGCAGCCCGACAGGGTTCAACGAGCAGTACTTC.